The 7 T cell receptor beta chains listed next were all sequenced from one sample in a study of cytomegalovirus exposure and HLA in healthy donors. The repertoire was sequenced with immunoSEQ multiplex PCR; TCRdb's copy has only in-frame clones and lacks some. Found here are about 160,000 clones, approximately 86% of them singletons; the top ten hold approximately 2.4%. Sequencing used PBMCs. Receptor source: a woman in her late teens or twenties in good health and CMV-seronegative.

This clone came up once. The genes are TRBV7-3 and TRBJ1-2; TRBD1 agrees at 7 bases. CDR3 length: 16 amino acids. Per germline, CDR1 SGHTA and CDR2 FQGTGA. J lost 8 bases, V lost 1 base, and 13 bases had no gene match. CDR3 sequence reads: CASSLRVRQGVRGYTF. Here the CDR3 DNA reads TGTGCCAGCAGCTTAAGGGTACGGCAGGGGGTAAGGGGCTACACCTTC.

The genes are TRBV5-8 and TRBJ2-1; 7 nucleotides line up with TRBD1. CDR1 and CDR2 (germline): SGHTS, YDEGEE. V gave up 3 bases and J gave up 2 bases; unmatched junction bases: 5. CDR3 length equals 15 residues. The CDR3 loop is CASSSNRGTYNEQFF. Written as DNA, the CDR3 is TGTGCCAGCAGCTCTAACAGGGGAACCTACAATGAGCAGTTCTTC.

The chain recombines TRBV5-1 with TRBJ2-1, with 7 positions matching TRBD1. In germline, CDR1 is SGHRS, CDR2 YFSETQ. Losses at the gene ends were 6 bases for V and 9 bases for J; bases not matched to a gene: 15. The CDR3 loop spans 15 amino acids. CDR3 sequence (DNA): TGCGCCAGCAACTCTCCGGGACAGTCAAACGGTGAGCAGTTCTTC. Translating gives CASNSPGQSNGEQFF.

This chain joins TRBV4-1 and TRBJ1-1, with D tentatively TRBD1 (5 bases). V lost 1 base, J lost 9 bases, and 18 bases lay in between. This CDR3 comprises 15 residues. Germline V CDR1 and CDR2: MGHRA, YSYEKL. CDR3 sequence reads: CASSQATENAIKAFF. CDR3 DNA: TGCGCCAGCAGCCAAGCGACAGAAAACGCCATTAAAGCTTTCTTT.

This clone was counted once. This rearrangement joins TRBV4-2 to TRBJ1-1, with D maybe TRBD1 (5 bases). This CDR3 spans 14 amino acids. V lost 2 bases to trimming and J lost 1 base, with 8 bases between them. The germline V gene encodes CDR1 LGHNA and CDR2 YNFKEQ. The CDR3 is CASSQMGGNTEAFF. In DNA, the CDR3 is TGTGCCAGCAGCCAAATGGGGGGGAACACTGAAGCTTTCTTT.

The V gene is TRBV6-5, the J gene TRBJ2-1, with unresolved D. The CDR3 has 12 amino acids. The germline V gene encodes CDR1 MNHEY and CDR2 SVGAGI. With 6 bases removed from V and 6 bases from J, the gap between germline ends came to 9 bases. Here the CDR3 DNA reads TGTGCCAGCAGACGGAGTGGCAATGAGCAGTTCTTC. It encodes CASRRSGNEQFF.

The chain links TRBV4-1 to TRBJ1-2; possibly TRBD1 for D (5 bases). The CDR3 totals 13 residues. V was cut by 2 bases and J by 3 bases, with 7 bases left in between. Germline values: CDR1 MGHRA, CDR2 YSYEKL. CDR3 region: CASSQRGDYGYTF. CDR3 bases: TGCGCCAGCAGCCAAAGGGGTGACTATGGCTACACCTTC.